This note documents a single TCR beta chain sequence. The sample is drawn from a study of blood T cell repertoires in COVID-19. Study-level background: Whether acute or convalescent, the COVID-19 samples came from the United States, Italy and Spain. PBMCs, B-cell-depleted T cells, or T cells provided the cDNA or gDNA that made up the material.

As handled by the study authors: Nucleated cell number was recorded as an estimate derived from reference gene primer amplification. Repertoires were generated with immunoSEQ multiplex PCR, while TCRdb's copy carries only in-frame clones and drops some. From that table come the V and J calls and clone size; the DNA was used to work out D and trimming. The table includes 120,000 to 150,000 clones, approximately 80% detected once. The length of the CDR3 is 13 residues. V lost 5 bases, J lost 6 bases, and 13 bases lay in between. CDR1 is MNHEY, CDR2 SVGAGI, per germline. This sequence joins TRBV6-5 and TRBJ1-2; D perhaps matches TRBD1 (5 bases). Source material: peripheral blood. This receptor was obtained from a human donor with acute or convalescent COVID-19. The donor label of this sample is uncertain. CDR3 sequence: CASSLSQGNGYTF. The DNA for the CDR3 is TGTGCCAGCAGTCTTTCCCAGGGTAATGGCTACACCTTC.